This TCR beta chain was captured in a study of cytomegalovirus exposure and HLA in healthy donors (dated by TCRdb to the late 2010s). With respect to the entire study: In an earlier analysis of 587 of the donors, 250 to 350 Gb of sequence data and 120 million or so unique TCR beta sequences from about 179 million T cells were reported. An early release covering roughly 640 HLA-typed donors comprised about 300 gigabases of sequencing data and around 80 million unique TCR sequences. Of the approximately 400 genotyped donors, roughly 80% were placed in the genetic ancestry cluster associated with self-reported Caucasian donors. The study was designed to test whether signatures of past pathogen exposure could be identified by cataloging public T cell receptors. The study profiled the T cell repertoires of under 850 subjects by immunosequencing and related them to cytomegalovirus serostatus. In addition to the first cohort of roughly 670 subjects, a separate validation cohort of 120 different subjects was used. To predict cytomegalovirus infection status, the study brought together high-throughput TCR immunosequencing, statistical association of individual TCRs with disease status, and machine learning. A later analysis re-analyzed previously published TCR beta repertoires from 660 or so donors and added high-resolution HLA genotyping to study TCR occurrence patterns. Rather than drawing on any new phenotypic data, the later analysis identified candidate immune exposures from TCR beta sequences and the way those sequences occurred across donors. An earlier analysis of nearly 600 of the donors applied high-throughput TCR beta sequencing to assess whether each TCR beta V gene segment acted as functional or pseudogenic. Donor age, sex, ethnicity and CMV serostatus were collected together with the repertoire data. A later genetic analysis used genome-wide SNP genotypes for about three fifths of the 666 donors, treating that subset as a discovery cohort. Every discovery cohort repertoire had been produced on one sequencing platform. Both class I and class II loci were covered by HLA typing, at four-digit resolution. Typing coverage varied by locus: about 629-630 donors for A, B, C, DRB1 and DQB1; more than 500 for DQA1; more than 600 for DPA1; roughly 450 for DPB1. Roughly 5 DR-DQ haplotypes were handled as single units for association and clustering because linkage in the cohort was strong. Among 398 genotyped donors of the cohort, an average of around 240,000 unique TCR beta nucleotide sequences were sequenced per donor, approximately 20% of them non-productive.

Turning to this clone: Its antigen is not yet known. No much larger clonotype is one base removed from it; base qualities were not supplied.

In total, approximately 690 healthy bone marrow donors made up the cohort. All cohort members were sampled while nominally healthy, although unrecorded immune exposures were likely present. The donor tested CMV seronegative, placing the donor among the 300 to 400 seronegative members of the cohort. A peripheral blood sample was collected from each donor, and TCR beta sequencing was performed on peripheral blood mononuclear cells. The Qiagen DNeasy Blood Extraction Kit was used to extract genomic DNA from the blood cell samples. Overall results and qualifications from the work: Most TCR sequences were observed very rarely across donors, whereas some public TCRs were present in many individuals. In a later analysis, HLA-associated TCR beta chains showed more clonal expansion and lower generation probabilities than non-associated chains that were equally common. An association between a missense DCLRE1C variant and V-gene and J-gene trimming of TCR beta chains was found in a later genetic analysis and replicated in an independent cohort. For the cohort, immune exposure information was limited to CMV serostatus. Correlated functional status among segregating V segments might be attributable to linkage disequilibrium, but an unknown experimental factor could not be ruled out. Three of the identified cytomegalovirus-associated TCR beta chains were confirmed in vitro to be specific for cytomegalovirus antigens. Several of the top co-occurrence clusters appeared to be linked to parvovirus B19, influenza, CMV and Epstein-Barr virus, according to a later analysis. The earlier analysis of approximately 590 of the donors excluded around 17 rarely observed V segments, including chromosome 9 orphons, because counts were too low. A later analysis associated about 17,000 TCR beta sequences with specific HLA alleles at a false discovery rate of 0.05. In a later analysis, TCR association rates were found to vary across HLA loci, with the most associated TCRs seen for DRB1 alleles and the fewest for HLA-C alleles. Assigning TCR associations to individual alleles was difficult when HLA alleles, especially DR and DQ, strongly co-occurred. Only TCR beta chains were sequenced in this cohort, and the absence of alpha or paired-chain data limited detectable features. According to a later analysis, most CMV-associated TCR beta chains appeared to be HLA-restricted, and the HLA associations seemed to be driven largely by CMV exposure. Compared with the 666-donor mean, donors in an Asian-associated ancestry cluster had fewer N-insertions in productive TCRs, according to a later genetic analysis. In an earlier analysis of 450 to 750 of the donors, most TCR beta V segments appeared in productive rearrangements about 87% or about 30% of the time, broadly matching IMGT annotations. In both the original and validation cohorts, the classifier was reported to diagnose cytomegalovirus status with high specificity and sensitivity. The study listed approximately 160 TCR beta chains as associated with cytomegalovirus. Sequencing depth was assumed to be roughly uniform across donors in the presence/absence analyses, though that assumption may not hold. HLA typing was unavailable for some donors at each locus, so association tests used only the typed subset. It was suggested by the authors that the approach could potentially be generalized to other disease states and immunological phenotypes. The sequencing pipeline was judged likely to have produced a cluster of highly shared sequence variants as a technical artifact. A further reported finding was that TCR beta sequences accurately predicted the HLA-A and HLA-B alleles for most subjects in the first cohort.

The library was made by the immunoSEQ multiplex PCR assay. A mixture of 60 forward primers for TCR Vbeta segments and 13 reverse primers for TCR Jbeta segments was used in the multiplex PCR. The CDR3 region of rearranged TCR beta genes was amplified from genomic DNA by a multiplex PCR assay. The amplified TCR beta libraries were sequenced on the Illumina HiSeq System as 87-base-pair reads. The paper's data handling went like this. Across the roughly 700 repertoires, a later analysis counted 75 million to 90 million unique TCR beta chains, some 11 million of which were shared by at least two donors. A nearest-neighbor algorithm error-corrected the raw reads and collapsed the reads into unique sequences, merging closely related sequences to remove PCR and sequencing errors. V, D and J gene segments were assigned by aligning CDR3 sequences to IMGT reference sequences. Each retained sequence needed at least a six-nucleotide match to both a V gene segment and a J gene segment. Rearrangements were classified as productive when the CDR3 lacked stop codons and remained in frame with V and J, and all other rearrangements were classified as non-productive. Following IMGT convention, CDR3 was defined as the stretch from the second conserved V-encoded cysteine up to the conserved J-encoded phenylalanine. The earlier analysis of about 560 of the donors excluded any sequence lacking an unambiguous match to a single V gene segment. In an earlier analysis of approximately 610 of the donors, V segments were called functional above 56.7% productive rearrangements and were called segregating when the between-donor standard deviation exceeded 5%. To diagnose cytomegalovirus status from the catalog of TCR beta chain sequences, a statistical classification framework was built. In a later analysis, V and J genes were assigned by comparing TCR nucleotide sequences against IMGT/GENE-DB human TR gene sequences. The TCRdist pipeline was used in a later analysis to assign CDR3 sequences and most-parsimonious VDJ recombination scenarios. In a later analysis, every TCR beta chain was defined by the combination of its CDR3 amino acid sequence and its V-gene family, and reads without a unique V-gene family were dropped. In a later analysis, fewer than 600 highly shared, low-generation-probability nucleotide sequences were removed to address suspected cross-contamination and a sequencing artifact. For each public chain, a later analysis derived a clonal expansion index from normalized ranks of inferred template counts within each repertoire. A later analysis computed generation probabilities with a VDJ recombination model fitted to out-of-frame rearrangements, and checked the results against IGoR. A later analysis scored TCR-TCR, TCR-HLA and TCR-CMV co-occurrence with hypergeometric tests, applying a repertoire-size bias correction to TCR pairs. To estimate false discovery rates, a later analysis permuted the HLA or CMV assignments 20 times. In a later analysis, co-occurring TCRs were grouped using DBSCAN, and TCRdist sequence similarity was added for clustering within HLA-allele-positive subsets. Co-occurrence clustering excluded repertoires with fewer than 30,000 or more than 120,000 public chains, plus five with anomalous nucleotide sharing. TCRdb re-hosts the immuneACCESS table, in-frame sequences only. Its copies lack some clones; in the studies checked, an unresolved V gene accounts for under half of them, and the cause for the rest is not known. The V and J calls and clone size were taken over from that table, and D and trimming were inferred from the DNA. The sample table lists about 150,000 clones, approximately 76% of them with a count of one. 1.5% to 2% of the sample lies in the top ten.

The receptor comes from a man between 35 and 55 years old in good health and CMV-seronegative. The sample comprised PBMCs.

The nucleotide sequence reads TGCGCCAGCAGCTTGGAGTGGCGGGGCACAGATACGCAGTATTTT. Its protein is CASSLEWRGTDTQYF. The chain links TRBV5-1 with TRBJ2-3; TRBD2 could be the D gene, as 5 bases match. Based on the germline V gene, the CDR1 and CDR2 sequences are SGHRS and YFSETQ. Including the terminal cysteine and phenylalanine, the CDR3 comprises 15 residues. Only the CDR3 part of the read is kept: 45 bases, read in frame from the first base. Trimming removed 0 bases from V and 1 base from J, leaving 9 bases between the germline ends.